The 26 T cell receptor beta chains presented below share a single source sample, sequenced in a study of cytotoxic CD8 clonotypes in ibrutinib-treated CLL. The repertoire was sequenced with immunoSEQ multiplex PCR; TCRdb's copy has only in-frame clones and lacks some. The sample lists about 160,000 clones, roughly 80% occurring once. Sequenced here: PBMCs, sampled after 24 months of ibrutinib treatment. The receptors were gathered from a human donor with chronic lymphocytic leukemia.

The CDR3 spells CASSLQQGREKLFF. Here the CDR3 DNA reads TGTGCCAGCAGCTTACAACAGGGACGTGAAAAACTGTTTTTT. The rearrangement joins TRBV7-2 to TRBJ1-4; the D gene is possibly TRBD1 (6 bases). This CDR3 has 14 residues. The V gene lost 2 bases and the J gene lost 7 bases, with 11 bases spanning the gap. Germline V gene sequence: CDR1 SGHTA, CDR2 FQGNSA.

With respect to this clone: Other DNA sequences in this specimen translate into the identical CDR3. V and J are TRBV18 and TRBJ1-5, with no clear D. Germline CDR1 is KGHSH and CDR2 is LQKENI. The V end was cut by 2 bases, the J end by 1 base, with 6 bases between. CDR3 length equals 14 residues. CDR3 sequence: CASSPGNSNQPQHF. CDR3 coding DNA: TGTGCCAGCTCACCAGGGAACAGCAATCAGCCCCAGCATTTT.

The chain employs TRBV4-1 and TRBJ2-3; D unresolved. Germline V gene lookup returns CDR1 MGHRA and CDR2 YSYEKL. The CDR3 is made up of 16 amino acids. V lost 1 base and J lost 6, with 17 bases in between. Written as DNA, the CDR3 is TGCGCCAGCAGCCAAGCCCGGACGACACTTATGGATACGCAGTATTTT. Encoded protein: CASSQARTTLMDTQYF.

V and J are TRBV5-1 and TRBJ2-7, with a possible D match to TRBD2 (5 bases). CDR3 length equals 14 residues. Germline CDR1 SGHRS, CDR2 YFSETQ. V was shortened by 4 bases and J by 6 bases, with 17 bases between the two germline ends. CDR3 loop: CASSPSTGWGEQYF. Written as DNA, the CDR3 is TGCGCCAGCAGCCCGTCGACGGGATGGGGCGAGCAGTACTTC.

The chain carries TRBV10-2 and TRBJ1-1; D perhaps matches TRBD1 (6 bases). The CDR3 is 13 amino acids. The germline V gene has CDR1 WSHSY and CDR2 SAAADI. With 0 bases removed from V and 10 bases from J, the gap between germline ends came to 12 bases. CDR3 protein: CASSESGTPLAFF. The CDR3 DNA is TGCGCCAGCAGTGAGTCCGGGACACCCTTAGCTTTCTTT.

This chain joins TRBV6-4 and TRBJ2-1; 7 bases map to TRBD1. Germline V gene sequence: CDR1 MRHNA, CDR2 SNTAGT. CDR3 size: 12 residues. The junction had 1 base not matched to a gene; V was cut back by 3 bases and J by 8 bases. This CDR3 is CASSEGGHEQFF. The DNA of the CDR3 is TGTGCCAGCAGTGAAGGGGGCCATGAGCAGTTCTTC.

The chain employs TRBV13 and TRBJ2-7; D unresolved. Germline values: CDR1 PRHDT, CDR2 FYEKMQ (reference sequence). This CDR3 is 14 amino acids long. The V and J ends lost 4 bases and 9 bases respectively, with 19 bases between them. In DNA form, the CDR3 reads TGTGCCAGCAGCTCTAAGGAGACCTACGATGTGCAGTACTTC. Translated: CASSSKETYDVQYF.

In DNA, the CDR3 is TGTGCCATCAGTGAGTTCCGACAGGGGGTCTATGGCTACACCTTC. The encoded protein is CAISEFRQGVYGYTF. The chain carries TRBV10-3 and TRBJ1-2; 9 nucleotides line up with TRBD1. Germline V gene sequence: CDR1 ENHRY, CDR2 SYGVKD. V lost 1 base, J lost 4 bases, and 4 bases stayed unmatched. The CDR3 totals 15 residues.

J is TRBJ1-1 and V is TRBV28; TRBD1 matches at 7 bases. J was trimmed by 1 base and V by 6 bases; bases with no gene match: 11. Germline lookup yields CDR1 MDHEN and CDR2 SYDVKM. The CDR3 is 16 amino acids. The DNA for the CDR3 is TGTGCCAGCAGCTATAGGGGGCAGGGACCGAACACTGAAGCTTTCTTT. Protein sequence: CASSYRGQGPNTEAFF.

This rearrangement joins TRBV18 to TRBJ1-2, with a possible D match to TRBD1 (6 bases). Germline assignment: CDR1 KGHSH and CDR2 LQKENI. Trimming left V 3 bases short and J 0 bases short, with 11 bases between. The CDR3 has 15 amino acids. Here the CDR3 DNA reads TGTGCCAGCTCACCTCAGGACAGAGCTAACTATGGCTACACCTTC. Protein sequence: CASSPQDRANYGYTF.

The chain uses TRBV27 and TRBJ2-1; no firm D call. The V end lost 2 bases, the J end lost 10 bases, and 18 bases lay between the germline ends. The CDR3 runs 15 residues. The germline V gene has CDR1 MNHEY and CDR2 SMNVEV (reference sequence). CDR3 coding DNA: TGTGCCAGCAGTTTACTCGGCGGACCTGCGAAAGAGCAGTTCTTC. Translated, it gives CASSLLGGPAKEQFF.

V is TRBV7-2 and J is TRBJ2-1; 8 nucleotides line up with TRBD2. This CDR3 spans 17 amino acids. Germline V gene data show CDR1 as SGHTA and CDR2 as FQGNSA. Germline trimming cut 0 bases from V and 4 bases from J; bases unmatched to any gene: 8. DNA for the CDR3: TGTGCCAGCAGCTTAGCGCTCGGGGGGGTCGGGTACAATGAGCAGTTCTTC. Translated: CASSLALGGVGYNEQFF.

This chain links TRBV30 with TRBJ1-2; the D is unclear. The CDR3 has 14 residues. Per the germline V gene, CDR1 is GTSNPN and CDR2 is SVGIG (reference sequence). Trimming stripped 6 bases from V and 4 bases from J, with 18 bases between. The CDR3 DNA sequence: TGTGCCTGTTTACGCCAGACCCTTAGCTATGGCTACACCTTC. Translating gives CACLRQTLSYGYTF. Using reference TRBV30 and TRBJ1-2 for the parts outside the CDR3, the full variable domain is SQTIHQWPATLVQPVGSPLSLECTVEGTSNPNLYWYRQAAGRGLQLLFYSVGIGQISSEVPQNLSASRPQDRQFILSSKKLLLSDSGFYLCACLRQTLSYGYTFGSGTRLTVV.

This sequence joins TRBV6-5 and TRBJ1-3; the match to TRBD1 covers 8 bases. CDR1 and CDR2 (germline): MNHEY, SVGAGI. V was pared by 4 bases and J by 2 bases, with 4 bases of the junction left unmatched. CDR3 size: 15 residues. CDR3: CASSSAGGAGNTIYF. CDR3 DNA sequence: TGTGCCAGCAGTTCCGCAGGGGGCGCTGGAAACACCATATATTTT.

V gene TRBV11-1 combines with J gene TRBJ1-6, with D perhaps TRBD1 (6 bases). CDR1 and CDR2 from the germline V gene are SGHAT and FQDESV (reference sequence). The V and J ends lost 8 bases and 7 bases respectively, with 15 bases between them. The CDR3 runs to 14 residues. The CDR3 spells CASAEGHLNSPLHF. The CDR3, as DNA: TGTGCCAGCGCGGAGGGACATTTAAATTCACCCCTCCACTTT.

The chain combines TRBV28 with TRBJ1-5, with D possibly TRBD1 on 5 matching bases. The CDR3 is made up of 13 amino acids. Trimming removed 8 bases from V and 3 bases from J, with 11 bases in between. The germline gives CDR1 MDHEN, CDR2 SYDVKM. CDR3 sequence reads: CASCGDFNQPQHF. The DNA for the CDR3 is TGTGCCAGCTGCGGGGACTTCAATCAGCCCCAGCATTTT.

A few counts support this clone. The chain carries TRBV10-1 and TRBJ1-6; D uncertain. The CDR3 is 13 residues long. Germline V gene sequence: CDR1 WNHNN, CDR2 SYGVQD (reference sequence). The V end lost 4 bases, the J end lost 3 bases, and 4 bases lay between the germline ends. The CDR3 sequence: CASSAGYNSPLHF. CDR3 coding DNA: TGCGCCAGCAGTGCGGGCTATAATTCACCCCTCCACTTT.

The J gene is TRBJ2-2, the V gene TRBV11-2; D remains unclear. The CDR3 contains 17 residues. Germline loops: CDR1 SGHAT, CDR2 FQNNGV. V was trimmed by 4 bases and J by 1 base, leaving 16 bases between them. CDR3 nucleotide sequence: TGTGCCAGCAGCTCTGCTGGGGTGGCGGAGAACACCGGGGAGCTGTTTTTT. Its protein product is CASSSAGVAENTGELFF.

The chain uses TRBV7-2 and TRBJ2-3, with D perhaps TRBD1 (5 bases). The CDR3 is 14 amino acids. The V end lost 4 bases, the J end lost 3 bases, and 11 bases lay between the germline ends. CDR1 SGHTA and CDR2 FQGNSA come from the germline V gene. The CDR3 spells CASSSLGVTDTQYF. The CDR3 DNA reads TGTGCCAGCAGCTCGCTAGGGGTGACAGATACGCAGTATTTT.

This sequence joins TRBV2 and TRBJ2-7; D is possibly TRBD1 or TRBD2 (5 bases each). This CDR3 has 13 residues. V dropped 7 bases and J dropped 2 bases, with 12 bases sitting between them. Germline V gives CDR1 SNHLY, CDR2 FYNNEI. In DNA, the CDR3 is TGTGCCAGCATGAGGGACGGAGCCTACGAGCAGTACTTC. Translated: CASMRDGAYEQYF.

The chain's CDR3 is CAISRGDNEQFF. In nucleotides, the CDR3 is TGTGCCATCAGCCGGGGTGACAATGAGCAGTTCTTC. The rearrangement links TRBV10-3 to TRBJ2-1; perhaps TRBD2 as D (5 bases). This CDR3 is 12 amino acids long. Trimming removed 6 bases at V and 5 bases at J, with 8 bases between. Germline V gene lookup returns CDR1 ENHRY and CDR2 SYGVKD.

This chain connects TRBV7-2 to TRBJ2-3; D remains ambiguous. CDR1 SGHTA and CDR2 FQGNSA come from the germline V gene. Trimming removed 1 base from V and 5 bases from J, with 13 bases in between. The CDR3 has 15 amino acids. The DNA of the CDR3 is TGTGCCAGCAGCTTAGGACTGTTCCTTTTAGATACGCAGTATTTT. The encoded protein is CASSLGLFLLDTQYF.

The chain links TRBV25-1 to TRBJ1-2, with no clear D. V lost 3 bases, J lost 8 bases, and 13 bases lay in between. The CDR3 spans 13 residues. Germline CDR1 is MGHDK and CDR2 is SYGVNS. CDR3 sequence (DNA): TGTGCCAGCAGTGATCTCCTCAAAAGAGGCTACACCTTC. Translated: CASSDLLKRGYTF.

The gene calls are TRBV11-2 and TRBJ1-1, with 10 bases aligning to TRBD1. Looked up from germline, CDR1 is SGHAT and CDR2 is FQNNGV. The CDR3 contains 16 residues. V lost 7 bases to trimming and J lost 5 bases; unmatched junction nucleotides: 13. In nucleotides, the CDR3 is TGTGCCAGCAACCGACAGGGGGCGGTAGCTGAAACTGAAGCTTTCTTT. Amino acid sequence: CASNRQGAVAETEAFF.

This clone was observed a few times. This chain links TRBV29-1 with TRBJ1-1; 8 nucleotides agree with TRBD1. Germline V gives CDR1 SQVTM, CDR2 ANQGSEA. The CDR3 has 14 amino acids. V trimming: 7 bases; J trimming: 0 bases; junction bases outside the gene matches: 7. CDR3 residues: CSARDRSMNTEAFF. Written as DNA, the CDR3 is TGCAGCGCAAGGGACAGGTCCATGAACACTGAAGCTTTCTTT.

The chain employs TRBV9 and TRBJ2-2; tentatively, D is TRBD1 (6 bases). Germline CDR1 is SGDLS and CDR2 is YYNGEE. V dropped 0 bases and J dropped 0 bases, with 9 bases sitting between them. The length of the CDR3 is 16 residues. The CDR3: CASSVAGTTNTGELFF. In nucleotides, the CDR3 is TGTGCCAGCAGCGTAGCCGGGACAACGAACACCGGGGAGCTGTTTTTT.